Shown below are 24 T cell receptor beta chains from a single sample sequenced in a study of T cells in Graves' hyperthyroidism and ophthalmopathy. Amplified regions were TCR beta CDR3 sequences from RNA transcripts. The TCR CDR3 was amplified in a first-round RT-PCR using the HTBI primer set. TCRdb reanalysed the multiplex PCR reads using MiXCR and keeps one entry per CDR3 protein. The repertoire holds around 700,000 distinct CDR3 sequences, with roughly a third as singletons. Sample: blood. These receptor sequences come from a woman in her thirties or forties with Graves' hyperthyroidism.

The sample holds a few counts of this clonotype. This rearrangement joins TRBV7-8 to TRBJ2-5, with a possible D match to TRBD2 (5 bases). The CDR3 is 13 residues long. Germline lookup yields CDR1 SGHVS and CDR2 FQNEAQ. In DNA form, the CDR3 reads TGTGCTCTGCGGCGTTGGGAGTCTGAGACCCAGTACTTC. Amino acid sequence: CALRRWESETQYF.

Only a few counts were recorded for this clonotype. The CDR3 nucleotides read TGTGCCAGTAGTATACTGCGGGGGTCGCCGTCTGGAAACACCATATATTTT. It encodes CASSILRGSPSGNTIYF. The chain carries TRBV7-2 and TRBJ1-3; the D gene is possibly TRBD1 (5 bases). The V end lost 9 bases, the J end lost 1 base, and 22 bases lay between the germline ends. The CDR3 runs 17 residues. From germline, CDR1 is SGHTA and CDR2 FQGNSA. The variable domain in full, with the rest retrieved from reference TRBV7-2 and TRBJ1-3, is GAGVSQSPSNKVTEKGKDVELRCDPISGHTALYWYRQSLGQGLEFLIYFQGNSAPDKSGLPSDRFSAERTGGSVSTLTIQRTQQEDSAVYLCASSILRGSPSGNTIYFGEGSWLTVV.

The chain links TRBV9 to TRBJ1-2; no reliable D call. Trimming cost V 2 bases and J 8 bases, with 7 bases left between them. CDR1 is SGDLS, CDR2 YYNGEE, per germline. The CDR3 extends over 11 amino acids. The CDR3 DNA sequence: TGTGCCAGCAGCGTTCTGGGAGGCTACACCTTC. Its translation: CASSVLGGYTF.

This clonotype was seen a handful of times. This chain's CDR3 is CASSQQGFSYEQYF. The CDR3 region has the DNA TGTGCCAGCAGCCAACAGGGGTTCAGCTACGAGCAGTACTTC. The chain has TRBV16 and TRBJ2-7; possibly TRBD1 for D (6 bases). Trimming stripped 2 bases from V and 3 bases from J, with 11 bases between. CDR3 length: 14 amino acids. Germline assignment: CDR1 KGHSY and CDR2 FQNENV.

The chain links TRBV7-9 to TRBJ2-7; 12 positions agree with TRBD1. This CDR3 has 16 amino acids. CDR1 is SEHNR and CDR2 is FQNEAQ in the germline V gene (reference sequence). Unmatched junction bases numbered 10, after V lost 4 bases and J lost 6 bases. For the CDR3, the DNA is TGTGCCAGCAGCTCCGGGACAGGGGGCAGGTCTGCCGAGCAGTACTTC. It codes for CASSSGTGGRSAEQYF.

The rearrangement uses TRBV20-1 and TRBJ2-5; weak D call: TRBD1 (6 bases). V was cut by 5 bases and J by 2 bases, with 15 bases left in between. CDR1 and CDR2 (germline): DFQATT, SNEGSKA (reference sequence). This CDR3 is 14 amino acids long. The CDR3 DNA sequence: TGCAGTGCTCCTTTGACAGGCGGTCAAGAGACCCAGTACTTC. Its protein is CSAPLTGGQETQYF.

As regards this clonotype: This may be a read error: a much more frequent sequence differs by one nucleotide. This sequence joins TRBV6-5 and TRBJ1-2; D unclear. Per germline, CDR1 MNHEY and CDR2 SVGAGI. The CDR3 totals 14 residues. This CDR3 is CAGSYGLRGRGYTF. CDR3 nucleotides: TGTGCCGGCAGTTACGGCTTACGGGGTCGTGGCTACACCTTC.

There are a few counts of this clonotype. The genes are TRBV20-1 and TRBJ2-2; 11 bases align to TRBD2. The CDR3 length is 15 residues. V was clipped by 4 bases and J by 4 bases; unmatched bases: 5. Germline V gene data show CDR1 as DFQATT and CDR2 as SNEGSKA (reference sequence). CDR3 sequence: CSATIAGGGTGELFF. CDR3 sequence (DNA): TGCAGTGCTACAATAGCGGGAGGGGGCACCGGGGAGCTGTTTTTT.

The CDR3, as DNA: TGTGCCACCATGGCGTCAGGGGCCTACGAGCAGTACTTC. This translates into CATMASGAYEQYF. This rearrangement joins TRBV24-1 to TRBJ2-7; a weak D match, TRBD1 (6 bases). The V gene lost 8 bases and the J gene lost 2 bases, with 12 bases spanning the gap. CDR1 is KGHDR, CDR2 SFDVKD, per germline. The CDR3 sequence is 13 residues long.

The gene calls are TRBV15 and TRBJ1-2; D ambiguous. The germline CDR1 and CDR2 sequences are LNHNV and YYDKDF (reference sequence). The CDR3 is 14 amino acids. V was cut by 0 bases and J by 8 bases, with 13 bases left in between. The CDR3 nucleotides read TGTGCCACCAGCAGAGATCGGATAGGATTAGGCTACACCTTC. Translated, it gives CATSRDRIGLGYTF.

The chain is built from TRBV20-1 and TRBJ2-5; 12 bases agree with TRBD2. This CDR3 has 15 amino acids. Trimming at V came to 8 bases and at J to 4 bases, leaving 11 bases not matched to a gene. The germline V gene has CDR1 DFQATT and CDR2 SNEGSKA (reference sequence). The DNA for the CDR3 is TGCAGTTCCGGACTAGCGGGGTTAAGCACAGAGACCCAGTACTTC. Residues: CSSGLAGLSTETQYF.

On this clonotype itself: This could be a read error, since a much larger clone is one nucleotide away. The gene calls are TRBV10-3 and TRBJ2-7; TRBD2 matches at 11 bases. The germline V gene encodes CDR1 ENHRY and CDR2 SYGVKD. CDR3 size: 16 residues. CDR3 bases: TGTGCCATCAGTGAGTTAGCGGGAGGGTACTCCTGCGAGCAGTACTTC. Translation: CAISELAGGYSCEQYF.

The chain recombines TRBV3-1 with TRBJ1-6; TRBD1 matches 7 bases. The V gene end was trimmed by 3 bases and the J gene end by 7 bases; junction bases not matched to a gene: 6. From germline, CDR1 is LGHDT and CDR2 YNNKEL (reference sequence). This CDR3 comprises 15 residues. The DNA for the CDR3 is TGTGCCAGCAGCCACTCCGGGACAGCGAATTCACCCCTCCACTTT. Amino acid sequence: CASSHSGTANSPLHF.

This chain links TRBV10-3 with TRBJ1-2, with 7 bases fitting TRBD1. The CDR3 has 14 residues. Germline CDR1 is ENHRY and CDR2 is SYGVKD. After removal of 3 bases from V and 3 bases from J, the junction contained 4 bases not matched to a gene. The CDR3 region has the DNA TGTGCCATCAGTGAAGACAGGGAAGACTATGGCTACACCTTC. Its protein is CAISEDREDYGYTF.

In this sample, this clonotype turned up many times. The chain employs TRBV15 and TRBJ1-3, with D unresolved. The CDR3 extends over 15 amino acids. The germline gives CDR1 LNHNV, CDR2 YYDKDF (reference sequence). V shed 1 base and J shed 0 bases, with 7 bases lying between them. The chain's CDR3 is CATSRVGYSGNTIYF. In nucleotides, the CDR3 is TGTGCCACCAGCAGAGTGGGCTACTCTGGAAACACCATATATTTT.

This clonotype was counted between two and nine times. The V gene is TRBV24-1, the J gene TRBJ1-1; 8 bases are shared with TRBD1. Germline trimming cut 4 bases from V and 3 bases from J; bases unmatched to any gene: 0. CDR3 length: 13 residues. CDR1 and CDR2 from the germline V gene are KGHDR and SFDVKD. The DNA of the CDR3 is TGTGCCACCAGTGAGACAGGGGACACTGAAGCTTTCTTT. Its translation: CATSETGDTEAFF.

This clonotype appeared a few times. The chain joins TRBV7-3 to TRBJ1-1; D unclear. This CDR3 spans 17 amino acids. CDR1 is SGHTA and CDR2 is FQGTGA in the germline V gene. V was trimmed by 5 bases and J by 0 bases, leaving 19 bases between them. The CDR3, as DNA: TGTGCCAGCAGCGCTCACAGTTTTGATTTCGTGAACACTGAAGCTTTCTTT. Amino acids: CASSAHSFDFVNTEAFF.

The chain couples TRBV6-5 to TRBJ2-5; 7 bases line up with TRBD2. This CDR3 has 15 residues. The J segment lost 5 bases and the V segment lost 4 bases, leaving 10 bases of the junction unmatched. Looked up from germline, CDR1 is MNHEY and CDR2 is SVGAGI. Here the CDR3 reads CASSFRPGGWETQYF. The CDR3 region has the DNA TGTGCCAGCAGTTTTCGGCCGGGAGGTTGGGAGACCCAGTACTTC.

The gene calls are TRBV4-3 and TRBJ1-4, with 8 nucleotides matching TRBD1. There are 15 residues in the CDR3. Germline V gene sequence: CDR1 LGHNA, CDR2 YSLEER. Losses at the gene ends were 8 bases for V and 5 bases for J; bases not matched to a gene: 10. CDR3 sequence (DNA): TGCGCCAGCTCCAGTGGGACAGGCACAAATGAAAAACTGTTTTTT. It is translated as CASSSGTGTNEKLFF.

This chain connects TRBV15 to TRBJ1-5; D gene uncertain. Between the trimmed V and J ends, which lost 1 base and 3 bases, there was a span of 7 bases. Germline V gene lookup returns CDR1 LNHNV and CDR2 YYDKDF (reference sequence). The CDR3 runs to 14 residues. The CDR3 spells CATSRGRINQPQHF. Here the CDR3 DNA reads TGTGCCACCAGCAGAGGACGGATCAATCAGCCCCAGCATTTT.

There are many counts of this clonotype. This chain uses TRBV25-1 with TRBJ1-3, with a possible D match to TRBD1 (5 bases). The CDR3 covers 16 residues. Germline CDR1 reads MGHDK; CDR2 reads SYGVNS. The ends were cut back, 3 bases at V and 4 bases at J, with 16 bases in the middle. The CDR3 reads CASSDPEGRGGNTIYF. In nucleotides, the CDR3 is TGTGCCAGCAGTGACCCGGAGGGGAGGGGAGGAAACACCATATATTTT.

This clonotype was picked up many times. This sequence joins TRBV20-1 and TRBJ2-7; 7 nucleotides agree with TRBD1. The junction had 9 bases not matched to a gene; V was cut back by 6 bases and J by 10 bases. The V gene's germline CDR1 is DFQATT and CDR2 SNEGSKA (reference sequence). The CDR3 loop spans 11 amino acids. This CDR3 is CSAGEGARQYF. DNA for the CDR3: TGCAGTGCGGGAGAGGGGGCCAGACAGTACTTC.

This clonotype showed up many times. This chain uses TRBV5-1 with TRBJ1-6, with a weak D call TRBD1 (5 bases). Germline assignment: CDR1 SGHRS and CDR2 YFSETQ. Between the trimmed V and J ends, which lost 4 bases and 7 bases, there was a span of 18 bases. This CDR3 comprises 16 residues. This CDR3 is CASSTRDRAENSPLHF. The CDR3 DNA sequence: TGCGCCAGCAGCACGCGGGACCGAGCGGAGAATTCACCCCTCCACTTT.

This clonotype was detected many times. The chain recombines TRBV6-6 with TRBJ1-2, with D tentatively TRBD1 (5 bases). CDR1 and CDR2 from the germline V gene are MNHNY and SVGAGI (reference sequence). V was trimmed by 4 bases and J by 4 bases, leaving 10 bases between them. The CDR3 is 13 amino acids. This CDR3 is CASSSQGIYGYTF. CDR3 coding DNA: TGTGCCAGCAGTTCCCAGGGTATCTATGGCTACACCTTC.